Shown below are 15 T cell receptor beta chains from a single sample sequenced in a study of HIV-infected patients and healthy controls. All unsorted peripheral T cells were captured because whole blood was used without fractionation. Reverse transcription used roughly 480 ng RNA and constant-region primers for alpha and beta. Using multiplexing indices, alpha and beta chain libraries were generated apart by chain-specific third strand synthesis. TCRdb reprocessed the 5' RACE reads with MiXCR, giving one entry per CDR3 protein. Here the sample spans around 20,000 distinct CDR3 sequences, 8.5% to 9.5% being singletons. Sequenced: blood. These receptors all come from an adult in good health.

In this sample, this clonotype turned up many times. V gene TRBV20-1 combines with J gene TRBJ2-7, with 16 bases lining up with TRBD2. CDR3 length: 17 amino acids. J gave up 7 bases and V 6 bases, and 15 bases lay outside the gene matches. CDR1 is DFQATT and CDR2 is SNEGSKA in the germline V gene (reference sequence). The CDR3 sequence: CSATGLAGGPLSEEQYF. Here the CDR3 DNA reads TGCAGTGCGACGGGACTAGCGGGAGGGCCCCTGAGTGAGGAGCAGTACTTC.

This chain uses TRBV5-1 with TRBJ2-1, with D hard to call. The germline V and J ends were trimmed by 0 bases and 0 bases, with 10 bases remaining between them. This CDR3 region has 16 residues. Looked up from germline, CDR1 is SGHRS and CDR2 is YFSETQ. CDR3 amino acids: CASSLEPGFSYNEQFF. CDR3 DNA sequence: TGCGCCAGCAGCTTGGAGCCGGGCTTCTCCTACAATGAGCAGTTCTTC.

At least ten counts were recorded for this clonotype. The chain has TRBV5-1 and TRBJ1-1; a possible D gene is TRBD1 (6 bases). The CDR3 spans 15 residues. Deletions cut 4 bases from V and 6 bases from J, with 19 bases between. The germline V gene encodes CDR1 SGHRS and CDR2 YFSETQ. CDR3 protein: CASSPGRGNRAEAFF. The CDR3 nucleotides are TGCGCCAGCAGCCCGGGCCGGGGAAACAGGGCTGAAGCTTTCTTT.

This clonotype was seen ten or more times. J is TRBJ2-7 and V is TRBV12-3 or TRBV12-4; 12 nucleotides agree with TRBD2. The CDR3 is made up of 14 amino acids. The V segment lost 6 bases and the J segment 4 bases; nucleotides outside the gene matches: 4. The CDR3, as DNA: TGTGCCAGCAGGCCGGGACTAGCGGGTTACGAGCAGTACTTC. Its translation: CASRPGLAGYEQYF.

This clonotype showed up just a few times. The rearrangement uses TRBV2 and TRBJ2-3; D might be TRBD2 (6 bases). This CDR3 contains 14 residues. Trimming cost V 7 bases and J 4 bases, with 15 bases left between them. In germline, CDR1 is SNHLY, CDR2 FYNNEI. The chain's CDR3 is CASKLPGTSDTQYF. CDR3 nucleotides: TGTGCCAGCAAATTGCCCGGGACTTCAGATACGCAGTATTTT. The full variable domain, its missing parts supplied by reference TRBV2 and TRBJ2-3, is EPEVTQTPSHQVTQMGQEVILRCVPISNHLYFYWYRQILGQKVEFLVSFYNNEISEKSEIFDDQFSVERPDGSNFTLKIRSTKLEDSAMYFCASKLPGTSDTQYFGPGTRLTVL.

The V and J genes are TRBV20-1 and TRBJ2-3; TRBD2 matches 11 bases. The CDR3 has 14 residues. Germline lookup yields CDR1 DFQATT and CDR2 SNEGSKA (reference sequence). V gave up 4 bases and J gave up 3 bases; unmatched junction bases: 3. CDR3 amino acids: CSATPSGRTDTQYF. The CDR3 region has the DNA TGCAGTGCTACCCCTAGCGGGAGGACAGATACGCAGTATTTT.

Relative to its sample, this clonotype is medium-sized. The gene calls are TRBV3-1 and TRBJ2-3; perhaps TRBD1 as D (5 bases). The V gene's germline CDR1 is LGHDT and CDR2 YNNKEL (reference sequence). Trimming stripped 6 bases from V and 2 bases from J, with 21 bases between. The CDR3 contains 17 residues. This chain's CDR3 is CASSIGATPRYTDTQYF. CDR3 DNA: TGTGCCAGCAGTATTGGGGCCACCCCGCGCTACACAGATACGCAGTATTTT.

This clonotype is medium-sized in the sample. The CDR3 nucleotides read TGTGCCAGCAGCTTAGGAGAGACTAGCGGATTTTCGGTCTACAATGAGCAGTTCTTC. Its translation is CASSLGETSGFSVYNEQFF. The rearrangement joins TRBV11-2 to TRBJ2-1; 9 positions agree with TRBD2. Germline lookup yields CDR1 SGHAT and CDR2 FQNNGV. The CDR3 has 19 amino acids. The V segment lost 1 base and the J segment 3 bases; nucleotides outside the gene matches: 13.

This clonotype was observed many times. The chain carries TRBV7-8 and TRBJ2-1, with D perhaps matching TRBD2 (5 bases). This CDR3 has 15 amino acids. From germline, CDR1 is SGHVS and CDR2 FQNEAQ. V was shortened by 3 bases and J by 8 bases, with 17 bases between the two germline ends. The CDR3 sequence: CASSFARLTLDEQFF. The CDR3 DNA is TGTGCCAGCAGCTTCGCCCGACTAACCTTGGATGAGCAGTTCTTC. Complete variable domain (other parts from reference TRBV7-8 and TRBJ2-1): GAGVSQSPRYKVAKRGQDVALRCDPISGHVSLFWYQQALGQGPEFLTYFQNEAQLDKSGLPSDRFFAERPEGSVSTLKIQRTQQEDSAVYLCASSFARLTLDEQFFGPGTRLTVL.

This CDR3 reads CASSLAVRGANTEAFF. In DNA form, the CDR3 reads TGCGCCAGCAGCTTGGCCGTCAGGGGGGCGAACACTGAAGCTTTCTTT. V gene TRBV5-1 combines with J gene TRBJ1-1; the match to TRBD1 covers 7 bases. The J segment lost 1 base and the V segment lost 0 bases, leaving 6 bases of the junction unmatched. Germline CDR1 SGHRS, CDR2 YFSETQ. The CDR3 totals 16 residues.

This clonotype appeared a few times. The chain uses TRBV20-1 and TRBJ2-3; D is possibly TRBD1 (5 bases). The CDR3 runs to 13 residues. With 4 bases removed from V and 5 bases from J, the gap between germline ends came to 13 bases. Germline CDR1 is DFQATT and CDR2 is SNEGSKA (reference sequence). The CDR3 reads CSANDRGLDTQYF. The CDR3 DNA reads TGCAGTGCTAATGACAGAGGCTTAGATACGCAGTATTTT.

This clonotype is medium-sized in the sample. The V call is TRBV9, the J call TRBJ2-5; a possible D gene is TRBD2 (6 bases). This CDR3 contains 17 residues. Trimming shortened V by 4 bases and J by 1 base, and 20 bases separated the two germline ends. Germline CDR1 reads SGDLS; CDR2 reads YYNGEE. The CDR3 coding sequence is TGTGCCAGCAGCTTGGGACTTGGCTTCGGGGTCCAAGAGACCCAGTACTTC. This sequence encodes CASSLGLGFGVQETQYF. Looking up the rest from reference TRBV9 and TRBJ2-5 gives the full variable domain: DSGVTQTPKHLITATGQRVTLRCSPRSGDLSVYWYQQSLDQGLQFLIQYYNGEERAKGNILERFSAQQFPDLHSELNLSSLELGDSALYFCASSLGLGFGVQETQYFGPGTRLLVL.

This clonotype showed up just a few times. The chain has TRBV2 and TRBJ2-3; D is possibly TRBD2 (6 bases). CDR1 is SNHLY and CDR2 is FYNNEI in the germline V gene. V lost 0 bases, J lost 3 bases, and 10 bases lay in between. The CDR3 covers 15 residues. CDR3 in amino acids: CASSEASGRTDTQYF. CDR3 sequence (DNA): TGTGCCAGCAGTGAAGCTAGCGGCCGGACAGATACGCAGTATTTT.

By sample share, this clonotype is medium-sized. The J gene is TRBJ2-1, the V gene TRBV11-2; TRBD1 matches 8 bases. This CDR3 spans 14 amino acids. With 4 bases clipped from V and 7 bases from J, the junction kept 6 bases outside the gene matches. Germline V gene sequence: CDR1 SGHAT, CDR2 FQNNGV. In DNA, the CDR3 is TGTGCCAGCAGCTCCGGACAGGGATGGAATGAGCAGTTCTTC. The encoded protein is CASSSGQGWNEQFF.

This clonotype was seen repeatedly, ten times or more. The chain uses TRBV11-2 and TRBJ2-3; TRBD1 might be the D (6 bases). The germline CDR1 and CDR2 sequences are SGHAT and FQNNGV. The CDR3 is 16 amino acids. Trimming took off 3 bases at V and 4 bases at J, with 17 bases between the two ends. CDR3 DNA sequence: TGTGCCAGCAGCTTCAACAGGGTACGAGTGGCAGATACGCAGTATTTT. Translated, it gives CASSFNRVRVADTQYF. The full variable domain, completed using reference TRBV11-2 and TRBJ2-3, is EAGVAQSPRYKIIEKRQSVAFWCNPISGHATLYWYQQILGQGPKLLIQFQNNGVVDDSQLPKDRFSAERLKGVDSTLKIQPAKLEDSAVYLCASSFNRVRVADTQYFGPGTRLTVL.